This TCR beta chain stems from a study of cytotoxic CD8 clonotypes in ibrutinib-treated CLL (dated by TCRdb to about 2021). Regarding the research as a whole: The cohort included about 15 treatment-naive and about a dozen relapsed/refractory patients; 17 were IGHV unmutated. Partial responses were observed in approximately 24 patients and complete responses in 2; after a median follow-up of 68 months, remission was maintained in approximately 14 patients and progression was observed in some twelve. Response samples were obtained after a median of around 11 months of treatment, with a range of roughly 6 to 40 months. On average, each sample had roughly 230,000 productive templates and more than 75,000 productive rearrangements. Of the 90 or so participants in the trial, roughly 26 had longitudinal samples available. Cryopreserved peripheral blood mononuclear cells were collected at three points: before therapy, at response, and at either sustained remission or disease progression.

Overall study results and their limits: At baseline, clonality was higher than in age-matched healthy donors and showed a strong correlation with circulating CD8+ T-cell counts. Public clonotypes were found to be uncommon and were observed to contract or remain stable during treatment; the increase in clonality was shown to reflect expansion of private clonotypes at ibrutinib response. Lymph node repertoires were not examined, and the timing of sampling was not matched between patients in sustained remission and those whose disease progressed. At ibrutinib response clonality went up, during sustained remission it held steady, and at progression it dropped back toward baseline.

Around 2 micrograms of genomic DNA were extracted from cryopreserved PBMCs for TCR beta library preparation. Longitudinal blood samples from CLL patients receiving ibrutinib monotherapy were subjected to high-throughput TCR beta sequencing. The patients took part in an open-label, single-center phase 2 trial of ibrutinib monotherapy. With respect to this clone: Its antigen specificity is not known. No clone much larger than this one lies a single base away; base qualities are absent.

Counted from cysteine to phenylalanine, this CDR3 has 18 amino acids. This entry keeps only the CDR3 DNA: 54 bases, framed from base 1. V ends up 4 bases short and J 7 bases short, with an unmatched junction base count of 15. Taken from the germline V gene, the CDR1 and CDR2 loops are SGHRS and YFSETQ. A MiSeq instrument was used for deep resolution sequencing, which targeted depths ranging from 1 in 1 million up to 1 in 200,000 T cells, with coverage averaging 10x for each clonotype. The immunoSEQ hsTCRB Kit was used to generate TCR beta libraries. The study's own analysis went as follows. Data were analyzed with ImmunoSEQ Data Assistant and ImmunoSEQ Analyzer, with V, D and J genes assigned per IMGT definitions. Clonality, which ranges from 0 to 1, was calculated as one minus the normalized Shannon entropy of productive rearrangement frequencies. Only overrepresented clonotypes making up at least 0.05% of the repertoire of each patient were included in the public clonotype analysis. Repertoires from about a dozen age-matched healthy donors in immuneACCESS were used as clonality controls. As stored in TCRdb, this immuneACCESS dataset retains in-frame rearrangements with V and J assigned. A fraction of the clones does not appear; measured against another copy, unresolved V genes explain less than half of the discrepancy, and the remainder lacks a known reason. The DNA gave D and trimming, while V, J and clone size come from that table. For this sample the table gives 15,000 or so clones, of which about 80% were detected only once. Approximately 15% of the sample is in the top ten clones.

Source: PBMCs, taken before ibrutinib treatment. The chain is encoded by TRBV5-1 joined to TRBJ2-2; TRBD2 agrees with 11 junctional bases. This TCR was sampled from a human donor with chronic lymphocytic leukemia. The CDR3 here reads CASSNELAGEPLGGELFF. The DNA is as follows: TGCGCCAGCAGCAACGAACTAGCGGGAGAGCCTTTGGGCGGGGAGCTGTTTTTT.